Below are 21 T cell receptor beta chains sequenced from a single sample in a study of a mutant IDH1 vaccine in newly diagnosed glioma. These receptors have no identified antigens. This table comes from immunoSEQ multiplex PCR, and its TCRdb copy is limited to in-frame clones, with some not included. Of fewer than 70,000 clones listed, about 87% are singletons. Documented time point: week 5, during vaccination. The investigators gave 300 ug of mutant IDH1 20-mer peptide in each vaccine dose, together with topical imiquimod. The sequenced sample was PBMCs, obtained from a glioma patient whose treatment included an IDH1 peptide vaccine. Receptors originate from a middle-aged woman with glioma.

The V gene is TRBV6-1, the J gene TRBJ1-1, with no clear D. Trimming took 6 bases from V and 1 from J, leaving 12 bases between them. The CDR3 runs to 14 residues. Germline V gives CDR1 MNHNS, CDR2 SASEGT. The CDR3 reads CASRTGSPNTEAFF. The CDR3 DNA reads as TGTGCCAGCAGGACCGGGTCCCCGAACACTGAAGCTTTCTTT.

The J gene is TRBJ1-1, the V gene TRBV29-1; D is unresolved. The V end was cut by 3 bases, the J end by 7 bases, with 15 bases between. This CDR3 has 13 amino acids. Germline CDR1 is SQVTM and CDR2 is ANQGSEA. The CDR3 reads CSVDRAIDLEAFF. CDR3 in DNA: TGCAGCGTTGATCGGGCAATCGACCTTGAAGCTTTCTTT.

This CDR3 is CASSKRQGNVHEQYF. DNA for the CDR3: TGCGCCAGCAGCAAAAGACAGGGGAACGTTCACGAGCAGTACTTC. The rearrangement joins TRBV5-1 to TRBJ2-7, with 8 bases aligning to TRBD1. Germline trimming cut 4 bases from V and 5 bases from J; bases unmatched to any gene: 11. The germline CDR1 and CDR2 sequences are SGHRS and YFSETQ. This CDR3 contains 15 residues.

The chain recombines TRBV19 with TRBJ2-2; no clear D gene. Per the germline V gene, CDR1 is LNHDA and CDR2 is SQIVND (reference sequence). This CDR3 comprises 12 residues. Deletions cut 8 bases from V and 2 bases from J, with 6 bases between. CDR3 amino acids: CASCRNTGELFF. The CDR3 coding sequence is TGTGCCAGTTGCCGTAACACCGGGGAGCTGTTTTTT.

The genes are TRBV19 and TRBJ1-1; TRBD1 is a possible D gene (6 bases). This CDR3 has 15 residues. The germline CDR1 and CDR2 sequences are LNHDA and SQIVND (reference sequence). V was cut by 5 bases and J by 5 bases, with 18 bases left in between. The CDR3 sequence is CASSPEHRVGTEAFF. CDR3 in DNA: TGTGCCAGTAGTCCCGAACACAGGGTAGGGACTGAAGCTTTCTTT.

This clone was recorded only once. CDR3 amino acids: CASSKWRSTEAFF. DNA for the CDR3: TGTGCCAGCAGTAAATGGCGGTCCACTGAAGCTTTCTTT. This chain connects TRBV6-1 to TRBJ1-1; the D is unclear. The CDR3 spans 13 residues. With 5 bases removed from V and 4 bases from J, the gap between germline ends came to 11 bases. The germline CDR1 and CDR2 sequences are MNHNS and SASEGT.

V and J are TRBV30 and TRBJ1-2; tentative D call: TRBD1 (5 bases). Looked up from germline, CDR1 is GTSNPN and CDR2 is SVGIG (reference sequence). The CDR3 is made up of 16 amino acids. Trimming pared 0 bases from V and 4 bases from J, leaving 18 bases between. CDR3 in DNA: TGTGCCTGGAGTGTACCCCTTCCACTAGGGGTCTATGGCTACACCTTC. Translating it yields CAWSVPLPLGVYGYTF. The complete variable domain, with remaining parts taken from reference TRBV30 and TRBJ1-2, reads SQTIHQWPATLVQPVGSPLSLECTVEGTSNPNLYWYRQAAGRGLQLLFYSVGIGQISSEVPQNLSASRPQDRQFILSSKKLLLSDSGFYLCAWSVPLPLGVYGYTFGSGTRLTVV.

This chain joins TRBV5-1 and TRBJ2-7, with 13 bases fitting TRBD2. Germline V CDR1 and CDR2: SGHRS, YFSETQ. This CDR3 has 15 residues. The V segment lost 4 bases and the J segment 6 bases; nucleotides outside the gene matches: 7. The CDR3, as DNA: TGCGCCAGCAGCGATACTAGCGGGAGGGCGGTCGAGCAGTACTTC. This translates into CASSDTSGRAVEQYF. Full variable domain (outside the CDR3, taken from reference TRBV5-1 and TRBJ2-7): KAGVTQTPRYLIKTRGQQVTLSCSPISGHRSVSWYQQTPGQGLQFLFEYFSETQRNKGNFPGRFSGRQFSNSRSEMNVSTLELGDSALYLCASSDTSGRAVEQYFGPGTRLTVT.

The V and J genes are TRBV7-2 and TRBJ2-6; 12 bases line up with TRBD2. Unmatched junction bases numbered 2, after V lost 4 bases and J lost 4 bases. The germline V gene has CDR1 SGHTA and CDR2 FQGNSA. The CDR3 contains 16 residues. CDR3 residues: CASSSSGGAGANVLTF. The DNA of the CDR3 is TGTGCCAGCAGCTCTAGCGGGGGGGCCGGGGCCAACGTCCTGACTTTC.

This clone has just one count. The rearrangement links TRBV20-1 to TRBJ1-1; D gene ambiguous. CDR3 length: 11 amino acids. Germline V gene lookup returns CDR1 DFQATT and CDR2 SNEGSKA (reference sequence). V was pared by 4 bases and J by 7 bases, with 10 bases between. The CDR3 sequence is CSATRRVEAFF. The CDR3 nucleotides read TGCAGTGCTACCCGACGGGTTGAAGCTTTCTTT.

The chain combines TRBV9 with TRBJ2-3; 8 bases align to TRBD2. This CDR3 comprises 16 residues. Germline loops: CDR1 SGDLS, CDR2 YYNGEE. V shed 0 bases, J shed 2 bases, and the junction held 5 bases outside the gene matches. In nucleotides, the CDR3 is TGTGCCAGCAGCGTAGCCACTAGCGGTATCACAGATACGCAGTATTTT. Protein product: CASSVATSGITDTQYF.

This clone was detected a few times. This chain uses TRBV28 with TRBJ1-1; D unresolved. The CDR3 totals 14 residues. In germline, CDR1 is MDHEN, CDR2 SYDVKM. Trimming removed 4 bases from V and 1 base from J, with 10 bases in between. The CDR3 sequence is CASSSRGANTEAFF. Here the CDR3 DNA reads TGTGCCAGCAGTTCCCGGGGTGCGAACACTGAAGCTTTCTTT.

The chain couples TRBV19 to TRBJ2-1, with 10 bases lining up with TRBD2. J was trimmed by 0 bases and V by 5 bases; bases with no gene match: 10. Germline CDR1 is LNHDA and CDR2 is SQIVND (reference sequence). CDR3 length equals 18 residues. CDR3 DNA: TGTGCCAGTAGTTCGCCGGGACTAGCGAGTCTCTCCTACAATGAGCAGTTCTTC. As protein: CASSSPGLASLSYNEQFF.

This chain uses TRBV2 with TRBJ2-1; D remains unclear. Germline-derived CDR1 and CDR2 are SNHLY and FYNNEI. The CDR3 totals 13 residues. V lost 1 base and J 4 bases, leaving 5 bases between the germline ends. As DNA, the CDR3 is TGTGCCAGCAGTGAAGAACAGTACAATGAGCAGTTCTTC. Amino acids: CASSEEQYNEQFF.

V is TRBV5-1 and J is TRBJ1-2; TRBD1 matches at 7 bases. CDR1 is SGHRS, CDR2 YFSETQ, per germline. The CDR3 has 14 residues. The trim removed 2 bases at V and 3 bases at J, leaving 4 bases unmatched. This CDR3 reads CASSLTGVDYGYTF. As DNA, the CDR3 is TGCGCCAGCAGCTTAACAGGGGTGGACTATGGCTACACCTTC. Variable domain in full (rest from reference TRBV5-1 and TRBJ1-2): KAGVTQTPRYLIKTRGQQVTLSCSPISGHRSVSWYQQTPGQGLQFLFEYFSETQRNKGNFPGRFSGRQFSNSRSEMNVSTLELGDSALYLCASSLTGVDYGYTFGSGTRLTVV.

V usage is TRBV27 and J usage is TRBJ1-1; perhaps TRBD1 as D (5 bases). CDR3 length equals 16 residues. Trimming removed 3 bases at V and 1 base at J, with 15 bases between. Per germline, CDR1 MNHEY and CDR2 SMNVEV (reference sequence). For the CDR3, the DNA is TGTGCCAGCAGTTTGGGACGGGCTGCGGGGAACACTGAAGCTTTCTTT. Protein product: CASSLGRAAGNTEAFF.

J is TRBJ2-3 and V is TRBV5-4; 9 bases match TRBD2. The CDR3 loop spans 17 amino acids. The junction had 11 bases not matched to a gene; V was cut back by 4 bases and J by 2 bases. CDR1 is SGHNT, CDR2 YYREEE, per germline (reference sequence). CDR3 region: CASSRVTSGRVTDTQYF. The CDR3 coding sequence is TGTGCCAGCAGCCGGGTGACTAGCGGCCGGGTCACAGATACGCAGTATTTT.

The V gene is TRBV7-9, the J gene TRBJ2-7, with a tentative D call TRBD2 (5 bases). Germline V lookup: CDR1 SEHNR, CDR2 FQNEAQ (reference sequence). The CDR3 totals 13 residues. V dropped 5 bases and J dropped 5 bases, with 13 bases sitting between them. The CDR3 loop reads CASSRLGSHEQYF. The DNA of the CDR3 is TGTGCCAGCAGCCGCCTTGGGAGCCACGAGCAGTACTTC. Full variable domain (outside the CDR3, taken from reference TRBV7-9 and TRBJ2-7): DTGVSQNPRHKITKRGQNVTFRCDPISEHNRLYWYRQTLGQGPEFLTYFQNEAQLEKSRLLSDRFSAERPKGSFSTLEIQRTEQGDSAMYLCASSRLGSHEQYFGPGTRLTVT.

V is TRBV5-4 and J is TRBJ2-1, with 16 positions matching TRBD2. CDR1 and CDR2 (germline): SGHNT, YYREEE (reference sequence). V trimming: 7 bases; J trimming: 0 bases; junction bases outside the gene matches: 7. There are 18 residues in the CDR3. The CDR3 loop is CASSGLAGGPNSYNEQFF. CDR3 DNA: TGTGCCAGCTCGGGACTAGCGGGAGGGCCGAACTCCTACAATGAGCAGTTCTTC.

CDR3 amino acids: CASREGTGNSNQPQHF. DNA of the CDR3: TGCGCCAGCAGGGAAGGGACAGGCAATAGCAATCAGCCCCAGCATTTT. This chain links TRBV5-1 with TRBJ1-5; 8 bases align to TRBD1. Germline CDR1 SGHRS, CDR2 YFSETQ. V was pared by 5 bases and J by 0 bases, with 7 bases of the junction left unmatched. The CDR3 sequence is 16 residues long.

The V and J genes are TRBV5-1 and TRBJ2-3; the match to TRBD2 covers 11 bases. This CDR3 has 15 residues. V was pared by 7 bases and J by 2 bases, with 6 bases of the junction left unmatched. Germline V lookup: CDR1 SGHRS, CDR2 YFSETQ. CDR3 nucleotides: TGCGCCAGCTACCCTAGCGGGGGGCTCACAGATACGCAGTATTTT. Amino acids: CASYPSGGLTDTQYF.